These 27 T cell receptor beta chains were all obtained from the same sample, sequenced in a study of PD-L1 blockade in urothelial cancer. Sequenced by immunoSEQ multiplex PCR; TCRdb stores in-frame clones only, minus some. The repertoire has tens of thousands of clones, around 87% of them found once; the top ten carry about 3%. Sequences were derived from PBMCs, sampled around atezolizumab (anti-PD-L1) treatment. These receptors all come from a man aged 50 to 59 with urothelial cancer.

This chain links TRBV25-1 with TRBJ2-7; 8 bases agree with TRBD2. The V gene's germline CDR1 is MGHDK and CDR2 SYGVNS. The trim removed 1 base at V and 6 bases at J, leaving 11 bases unmatched. The CDR3 runs to 16 residues. CDR3 coding DNA: TGTGCCAGCAGTGAATTCGGTAGCGGGACAAGACGCGAGCAGTACTTC. This sequence encodes CASSEFGSGTRREQYF.

The J gene is TRBJ2-1, the V gene TRBV28; D not certain. This CDR3 spans 14 amino acids. Germline V gives CDR1 MDHEN, CDR2 SYDVKM. The V and J ends lost 6 bases and 7 bases respectively, with 16 bases between them. The CDR3 DNA reads TGTGCCAGCAGACACGCCCCCGATCCGAATGAGCAGTTCTTC. It specifies CASRHAPDPNEQFF.

The V call is TRBV6-5, the J call TRBJ1-1; D ambiguous. Germline lookup yields CDR1 MNHEY and CDR2 SVGAGI. This CDR3 region has 13 residues. V gave up 2 bases and J gave up 7 bases, with 11 bases separating them. The CDR3 bases are TGTGCCAGCAGTTACGGCCGGGAAAGTGAAGCTTTCTTT. This codes for CASSYGRESEAFF.

This chain joins TRBV9 and TRBJ2-3, with TRBD2 matching over 15 bases. CDR3 size: 16 residues. CDR1 is SGDLS, CDR2 YYNGEE, per germline. V shed 4 bases and J 7 bases; nucleotides not matched to a gene: 7. CDR3 sequence (DNA): TGTGCCAGCAGCCCAGGACTAGCGGGGGGGCAATATACGCAGTATTTT. Protein product: CASSPGLAGGQYTQYF. The variable domain in full, with the rest retrieved from reference TRBV9 and TRBJ2-3, is DSGVTQTPKHLITATGQRVTLRCSPRSGDLSVYWYQQSLDQGLQFLIQYYNGEERAKGNILERFSAQQFPDLHSELNLSSLELGDSALYFCASSPGLAGGQYTQYFGPGTRLTVL.

The chain joins TRBV7-2 to TRBJ2-7; tentatively, D is TRBD1 (6 bases). Deletions cut 4 bases from V and 4 bases from J, with 17 bases between. The CDR3 extends over 15 amino acids. The germline gives CDR1 SGHTA, CDR2 FQGNSA. The CDR3: CASSSRQGPDYEQYF. CDR3 sequence (DNA): TGTGCCAGCAGCTCCCGCCAGGGGCCCGATTACGAGCAGTACTTC.

The rearrangement links TRBV6-6 to TRBJ1-1, with unresolved D. This CDR3 is built from 13 residues. CDR1 and CDR2 from the germline V gene are MNHNY and SVGAGI (reference sequence). With 5 bases removed from V and 0 bases from J, the gap between germline ends came to 7 bases. The CDR3 here is CASSKQMNTEAFF. CDR3 DNA sequence: TGTGCCAGCAGTAAACAGATGAACACTGAAGCTTTCTTT.

This sequence joins TRBV28 and TRBJ2-7, with a weak D call TRBD2 (5 bases). The CDR3 is 13 residues long. The germline V gene has CDR1 MDHEN and CDR2 SYDVKM. V lost 5 bases, J lost 1 base, and 9 bases lay in between. CDR3 nucleotides: TGTGCCAGCAGTCTAGGACTTTCCTACGAGCAGTACTTC. It encodes CASSLGLSYEQYF.

This chain joins TRBV5-6 and TRBJ1-2; D not resolved. The V gene's germline CDR1 is SGHDT and CDR2 YYEEEE. V was clipped by 4 bases and J by 2 bases, with 15 bases between them. The CDR3 loop spans 15 amino acids. The CDR3 here is CASSRPATGNYGYTF. The CDR3 DNA follows: TGTGCCAGCAGCCGCCCCGCGACGGGAAACTATGGCTACACCTTC.

This clone occurred a few times. CDR3 region: CASSLDSSTYGYTF. CDR3 nucleotide sequence: TGTGCCAGCAGTCTGGACTCCAGCACCTATGGCTACACCTTC. The chain joins TRBV6-5 to TRBJ1-2; no reliable D call. Trimming stripped 5 bases from V and 4 bases from J, with 14 bases between. Germline loops: CDR1 MNHEY, CDR2 SVGAGI. There are 14 residues in the CDR3.

The V gene is TRBV19, the J gene TRBJ1-5; TRBD1 matches 10 bases. The CDR3 contains 13 residues. CDR1 is LNHDA, CDR2 SQIVND, per germline (reference sequence). V shed 5 bases and J 7 bases; nucleotides not matched to a gene: 2. The CDR3 sequence: CASSGTGDQPQHF. As DNA, the CDR3 is TGTGCCAGTAGTGGGACAGGGGACCAGCCCCAGCATTTT.

This chain links TRBV7-9 with TRBJ1-2, with 7 bases fitting TRBD1. V was pared by 5 bases and J by 10 bases, with 7 bases of the junction left unmatched. Germline V lookup: CDR1 SEHNR, CDR2 FQNEAQ (reference sequence). CDR3 length: 12 amino acids. CDR3 protein: CASSASGTAYTF. The CDR3 DNA reads TGTGCCAGCAGCGCCTCCGGGACAGCCTACACCTTC.

Notes on this clone: Other DNA sequences in the same sample also yield this CDR3. The chain employs TRBV4-2 and TRBJ1-5, with TRBD1 as a possible D gene (6 bases). Per the germline V gene, CDR1 is LGHNA and CDR2 is YNFKEQ. The CDR3 covers 14 residues. Trimming took 3 bases from V and 4 from J, leaving 10 bases between them. CDR3 sequence (DNA): TGTGCCAGCAGCCAGGACAGAGGAAATCAGCCCCAGCATTTT. Translated: CASSQDRGNQPQHF.

This chain uses TRBV4-1 with TRBJ1-2; no clear D. V was clipped by 0 bases and J by 3 bases, with 5 bases between them. The CDR3 consists of 13 residues. Germline V lookup: CDR1 MGHRA, CDR2 YSYEKL. The CDR3 coding sequence is TGCGCCAGCAGCCAAGATAGAGACTATGGCTACACCTTC. Translation: CASSQDRDYGYTF.

V usage is TRBV27 and J usage is TRBJ1-1; unclear D gene. Germline CDR1 MNHEY, CDR2 SMNVEV (reference sequence). The CDR3 runs 11 residues. V lost 6 bases to trimming and J lost 1 base, with 3 bases between them. Here the CDR3 DNA reads TGTGCCAGCAGGAGGAACACTGAAGCTTTCTTT. Protein sequence: CASRRNTEAFF.

This clone occurred once. This chain links TRBV9 with TRBJ2-7; TRBD1 agrees at 12 bases. This CDR3 spans 14 amino acids. V was clipped by 4 bases and J by 4 bases; unmatched bases: 3. The germline CDR1 and CDR2 sequences are SGDLS and YYNGEE. Here the CDR3 reads CASSPGQGAYEQYF. The CDR3 nucleotides read TGTGCCAGCAGCCCGGGACAGGGGGCTTACGAGCAGTACTTC.

V gene TRBV5-4 combines with J gene TRBJ1-6; D may be TRBD1 (5 bases). V dropped 6 bases and J dropped 5 bases, with 9 bases sitting between them. CDR3 length: 13 amino acids. Germline V lookup: CDR1 SGHNT, CDR2 YYREEE (reference sequence). The CDR3 region has the DNA TGTGCCAGCACTTGGGGGGATAATTCACCCCTCCACTTT. It specifies CASTWGDNSPLHF. The variable domain in full, with the rest retrieved from reference TRBV5-4 and TRBJ1-6, is ETGVTQSPTHLIKTRGQQVTLRCSSQSGHNTVSWYQQALGQGPQFIFQYYREEENGRGNFPPRFSGLQFPNYSSELNVNALELDDSALYLCASTWGDNSPLHFGNGTRLTVT.

V is TRBV19 and J is TRBJ2-5, with 9 bases that match TRBD1. J gave up 4 bases and V 6 bases, and 6 bases lay outside the gene matches. CDR3 length equals 14 residues. Germline assignment: CDR1 LNHDA and CDR2 SQIVND (reference sequence). The DNA for the CDR3 is TGTGCCAGTAGCCCGGACAGGGGAAGAGAGACCCAGTACTTC. It codes for CASSPDRGRETQYF.

The chain is built from TRBV7-9 and TRBJ1-1; weak D call: TRBD1 (5 bases). Germline CDR1 is SEHNR and CDR2 is FQNEAQ (reference sequence). The V gene lost 1 base and the J gene lost 3 bases, with 9 bases spanning the gap. CDR3 size: 14 residues. This CDR3 is CASSLEGAYTEAFF. CDR3 bases: TGTGCCAGCAGCTTAGAAGGGGCGTACACTGAAGCTTTCTTT.

This rearrangement joins TRBV6-1 to TRBJ1-1, with D uncertain. The CDR3 length is 13 residues. Germline V gene sequence: CDR1 MNHNS, CDR2 SASEGT. Trimming took 6 bases from V and 7 from J, leaving 15 bases between them. The CDR3 nucleotides read TGTGCCAGCAGGACCCCAGGTCTCGGTGAAGCTTTCTTT. It translates to CASRTPGLGEAFF.

The chain couples TRBV12-5 to TRBJ1-1, with 7 nucleotides matching TRBD1. V was pared by 6 bases and J by 2 bases, with 12 bases of the junction left unmatched. Germline V lookup: CDR1 LGHNT, CDR2 FRNRAP. The CDR3 is made up of 16 amino acids. The CDR3 loop reads CASGPYRGGSNTEAFF. For the CDR3, the DNA is TGTGCTAGTGGCCCATACAGGGGTGGGTCTAACACTGAAGCTTTCTTT.

The rearrangement uses TRBV2 and TRBJ1-5, with D hard to call. The V end was cut by 5 bases, the J end by 6 bases, with 17 bases between. CDR1 SNHLY and CDR2 FYNNEI come from the germline V gene. The CDR3 is 15 residues long. The CDR3 sequence: CASSTYGVQSQPQHF. CDR3 DNA sequence: TGTGCCAGCAGTACATACGGGGTCCAGAGTCAGCCCCAGCATTTT. Using reference TRBV2 and TRBJ1-5 for the parts outside the CDR3, the full variable domain is EPEVTQTPSHQVTQMGQEVILRCVPISNHLYFYWYRQILGQKVEFLVSFYNNEISEKSEIFDDQFSVERPDGSNFTLKIRSTKLEDSAMYFCASSTYGVQSQPQHFGDGTRLSIL.

The V and J genes are TRBV9 and TRBJ2-7, with 8 nucleotides matching TRBD1. V gave up 4 bases and J gave up 2 bases; unmatched junction bases: 5. Germline V gives CDR1 SGDLS, CDR2 YYNGEE. The CDR3 spans 14 residues. For the CDR3, the DNA is TGTGCCAGCAGCCCCGGACAGGGAACCTACGAGCAGTACTTC. Its translation is CASSPGQGTYEQYF.

The V call is TRBV30, the J call TRBJ2-7; 8 positions match TRBD2. With V trimmed by 5 bases and J by 3 bases, 9 bases remained unmatched. Germline V gene lookup returns CDR1 GTSNPN and CDR2 SVGIG (reference sequence). CDR3 length: 14 residues. CDR3 in DNA: TGTGCCTGGTCCGGGACTAGTCAATTCTACGAGCAGTACTTC. Translated, it gives CAWSGTSQFYEQYF. The full variable domain, rest sourced from reference TRBV30 and TRBJ2-7, is SQTIHQWPATLVQPVGSPLSLECTVEGTSNPNLYWYRQAAGRGLQLLFYSVGIGQISSEVPQNLSASRPQDRQFILSSKKLLLSDSGFYLCAWSGTSQFYEQYFGPGTRLTVT.

This chain links TRBV5-6 with TRBJ2-7, with D uncertain. The CDR3 consists of 14 residues. CDR1 and CDR2 from the germline V gene are SGHDT and YYEEEE. V gave up 0 bases and J gave up 0 bases, with 7 bases separating them. The CDR3 is CASSLVGGSYEQYF. Written as DNA, the CDR3 is TGTGCCAGCAGCTTGGTCGGCGGCTCCTACGAGCAGTACTTC.

The chain recombines TRBV2 with TRBJ1-5, with D perhaps TRBD1 (5 bases). Germline assignment: CDR1 SNHLY and CDR2 FYNNEI. This CDR3 is built from 15 residues. Trimming stripped 6 bases from V and 11 bases from J, with 23 bases between. The DNA of the CDR3 is TGTGCCAGCAGCCAAGGGGTAAGGATTTGGGCAGCCCAGCATTTT. Translated: CASSQGVRIWAAQHF.

V usage is TRBV11-3 and J usage is TRBJ2-7; 7 bases are a match to TRBD1. V lost 2 bases and J lost 4; bases outside the gene matches: 5. Germline CDR1 and CDR2: SGHNT and YENEEA. The CDR3 covers 14 residues. The CDR3 protein is CASSLKGAGYEQYF. CDR3 bases: TGTGCCAGCAGCTTAAAGGGGGCAGGGTACGAGCAGTACTTC.

The genes are TRBV10-1 and TRBJ2-3, with 9 bases fitting TRBD2. The length of the CDR3 is 16 residues. Germline trimming cut 0 bases from V and 5 bases from J; bases unmatched to any gene: 6. Germline V gene lookup returns CDR1 WNHNN and CDR2 SYGVQD (reference sequence). CDR3 in amino acids: CASSESRRGGQDTQYF. CDR3 nucleotides: TGCGCCAGCAGTGAGTCGAGGCGGGGGGGCCAAGATACGCAGTATTTT.